A selection of T cell receptor beta chains follows, all from one sample in a study of blood T cell repertoires in COVID-19. Clones were read by immunoSEQ multiplex PCR, and TCRdb kept only the in-frame ones, dropping some. The data hold about 210,000 clones, with about 88% observed a single time. The specimen was PBMCs or T cells enriched from blood (not recorded which). These receptors originate from a woman between 40 and 50 years old in a cohort exposed to, infected with or recovered from COVID-19 (not recorded which). CDR3s include the opening cysteine and the closing phenylalanine or tryptophan. D genes are given only for firm matches. Rows give clone size only sometimes, using once, few, many, or a class for an expanded clone.

clone size: -; D gene: TRBD1; V gene: TRBV5-1; J gene: TRBJ1-1; CDR3 DNA: TGCGCCAGCAGCCGAATGGGACAGGGGGCCGGCGGCACTGAAGCTTTCTTT; CDR3 protein: CASSRMGQGAGGTEAFF
clone size: -; D gene: TRBD1; V gene: TRBV29-1; J gene: TRBJ2-7; CDR3 DNA: TGCAGCGCAGCCGGACAGGGTGGTTACGAGCAGTACTTC; CDR3 protein: CSAAGQGGYEQYF
clone size: -; D gene: -; V gene: TRBV5-4; J gene: TRBJ2-1; CDR3 DNA: TGTGCCAGCAGCTTGGCTAGATTGCATGAGCAGTTCTTC; CDR3 protein: CASSLARLHEQFF
clone size: -; D gene: -; V gene: TRBV20-1; J gene: TRBJ1-1; CDR3 DNA: TGCAGTGCTAGAGGGGCGCAAGAAGCTTTCTTT; CDR3 protein: CSARGAQEAFF
clone size: -; D gene: TRBD1; V gene: TRBV4-1; J gene: TRBJ1-5; CDR3 DNA: TGCGCCAGCAGCTCCTCAAGTCGTGGACAGGAAAAGTGGACCCAGCATTTT; CDR3 protein: CASSSSSRGQEKWTQHF
clone size: -; D gene: -; V gene: TRBV11-3; J gene: TRBJ2-7; CDR3 DNA: TGTGCCAGCAGCTTAGGGCCAAACTACGAGCAGTACTTC; CDR3 protein: CASSLGPNYEQYF
clone size: -; D gene: -; V gene: TRBV19; J gene: TRBJ1-2; CDR3 DNA: TGTGCCAGTAGTATACCAGGGGCGAACCCCTATGGCTACACCTTC; CDR3 protein: CASSIPGANPYGYTF
clone size: -; D gene: -; V gene: TRBV12-3/TRBV12-4; J gene: TRBJ1-1; CDR3 DNA: TGTGCCAGCAGCCAGGGCACGGACACTGAAGCTTTCTTT; CDR3 protein: CASSQGTDTEAFF
clone size: -; D gene: TRBD1; V gene: TRBV19; J gene: TRBJ1-2; CDR3 DNA: TGTGCCAGTAGTCTACAGGGGGTGAATTATGGCTACACCTTC; CDR3 protein: CASSLQGVNYGYTF
clone size: -; D gene: TRBD2; V gene: TRBV29-1; J gene: TRBJ2-1; CDR3 DNA: TGCAGCGCCGGGGGGGGCTCCTACAATGAGCAGTTCTTC; CDR3 protein: CSAGGGSYNEQFF
clone size: -; D gene: -; V gene: TRBV9; J gene: TRBJ1-2; CDR3 DNA: TGTGCCAGCAGCCTACTCAGGGAAGGTAGCGGCTACACCTTC; CDR3 protein: CASSLLREGSGYTF
clone size: -; D gene: -; V gene: TRBV7-9; J gene: TRBJ2-1; CDR3 DNA: TGTGCCAGCAGCCTTGGACTCCTCCAAACACAGAATGAGCAGTTCTTC; CDR3 protein: CASSLGLLQTQNEQFF
clone size: few; D gene: -; V gene: TRBV7-8; J gene: TRBJ2-7; CDR3 DNA: TGTGCCAGCAGCCCCGGTATTAGGGGGTCCTACGAGCAGTACTTC; CDR3 protein: CASSPGIRGSYEQYF
clone size: -; D gene: -; V gene: TRBV12-2; J gene: TRBJ1-1; CDR3 DNA: TGTGCAAGTCGCGCTGACGGGTTTGAAGCTTTCTTT; CDR3 protein: CASRADGFEAFF
clone size: -; D gene: TRBD2; V gene: TRBV9; J gene: TRBJ2-7; CDR3 DNA: TGTGCCAGCAGCCCGGGTGGCGGGAGTGGATACGAGCAGTACTTC; CDR3 protein: CASSPGGGSGYEQYF
clone size: -; D gene: -; V gene: TRBV6-4; J gene: TRBJ2-1; CDR3 DNA: TGTGCCAGCAGTGACTCGCCGAGTACCTACAATGAGCAGTTCTTC; CDR3 protein: CASSDSPSTYNEQFF